The 7 T cell receptor beta chains listed next were all sequenced from one sample in a study of T cell repertoires in cytomegalovirus infection. One entry per CDR3 protein results from TCRdb running MiXCR on the reads. The data show hundreds of thousands of distinct CDR3 sequences, with about 11% seen just once and roughly 10% held by the top ten. The sample taken for sequencing was PBMCs. Receptors were obtained from a human donor in good health (CMV status not recorded). Some clones in this sample may be carry-over from other donors' samples.

This clonotype appeared many times. CDR3 amino acids: CASSLAGTTGNTIYF. The CDR3 region has the DNA TGTGCCAGCAGCTTAGCGGGGACAACTGGAAACACCATATATTTT. The chain carries TRBV11-1 and TRBJ1-3, with D maybe TRBD1 (6 bases). With 0 bases removed from V and 2 bases from J, the gap between germline ends came to 8 bases. Germline CDR1 and CDR2: SGHAT and FQDESV (reference sequence). The CDR3 is 15 residues long. Complete variable domain (other parts from reference TRBV11-1 and TRBJ1-3): EAEVAQSPRYKITEKSQAVAFWCDPISGHATLYWYRQILGQGPELLVQFQDESVVDDSQLPKDRFSAERLKGVDSTLKIQPAELGDSAMYLCASSLAGTTGNTIYFGEGSWLTVV.

The J gene is TRBJ2-1, the V gene TRBV20-1, with D possibly TRBD1 on 6 matching bases. Looked up from germline, CDR1 is DFQATT and CDR2 is SNEGSKA (reference sequence). The CDR3 length is 17 residues. V lost 0 bases to trimming and J lost 2 bases, with 17 bases between them. The CDR3 loop reads CSAREGEQGPPYNEQFF. The CDR3 DNA reads as TGCAGTGCTAGAGAAGGGGAACAGGGACCGCCCTACAATGAGCAGTTCTTC.

This sequence joins TRBV7-9 and TRBJ2-3, with 14 bases fitting TRBD2. The CDR3 covers 18 residues. J gave up 3 bases and V 6 bases, and 11 bases lay outside the gene matches. Looked up from germline, CDR1 is SEHNR and CDR2 is FQNEAQ (reference sequence). The CDR3 here is CASSSRPWTSGRTDTQYF. The DNA of the CDR3 is TGTGCCAGCAGTTCAAGACCCTGGACTAGCGGGAGGACAGATACGCAGTATTTT.

This clonotype was counted between two and nine times. This rearrangement joins TRBV12-3 or TRBV12-4 to TRBJ2-1; 8 bases agree with TRBD2. The CDR3 contains 15 residues. J lost 4 bases, V lost 8 bases, and 10 bases had no gene match. Here the CDR3 reads CASGLKRGPYNEQFF. CDR3 coding DNA: TGTGCCAGCGGCCTGAAGCGGGGGCCATACAATGAGCAGTTCTTC.

This clonotype showed up many times. The chain combines TRBV6-1 with TRBJ2-3, with D uncertain. The V gene lost 6 bases and the J gene lost 1 base, with 11 bases spanning the gap. Germline V CDR1 and CDR2: MNHNS, SASEGT. This CDR3 region has 14 residues. CDR3 loop: CASSPPVGTDTQYF. Here the CDR3 DNA reads TGTGCCAGCAGCCCCCCCGTGGGCACAGATACGCAGTATTTT.

This clonotype was counted many times. The chain has TRBV29-1 and TRBJ1-1, with 9 bases lining up with TRBD1. The CDR3 contains 13 residues. Germline V gene data show CDR1 as SQVTM and CDR2 as ANQGSEA. V was clipped by 7 bases and J by 3 bases; unmatched bases: 6. Here the CDR3 DNA reads TGCAGCGCCTTCGGGACAGGGTACACTGAAGCTTTCTTT. Protein product: CSAFGTGYTEAFF.

This clonotype was seen only a few times. This rearrangement joins TRBV7-9 to TRBJ2-1; D remains ambiguous. V was shortened by 0 bases and J by 9 bases, with 12 bases between the two germline ends. The germline V gene encodes CDR1 SEHNR and CDR2 FQNEAQ (reference sequence). CDR3 length: 14 amino acids. The CDR3 bases are TGTGCCAGCAGCTTAGCGATGACCCGTAGTGAGCAGTTCTTC. As protein: CASSLAMTRSEQFF.